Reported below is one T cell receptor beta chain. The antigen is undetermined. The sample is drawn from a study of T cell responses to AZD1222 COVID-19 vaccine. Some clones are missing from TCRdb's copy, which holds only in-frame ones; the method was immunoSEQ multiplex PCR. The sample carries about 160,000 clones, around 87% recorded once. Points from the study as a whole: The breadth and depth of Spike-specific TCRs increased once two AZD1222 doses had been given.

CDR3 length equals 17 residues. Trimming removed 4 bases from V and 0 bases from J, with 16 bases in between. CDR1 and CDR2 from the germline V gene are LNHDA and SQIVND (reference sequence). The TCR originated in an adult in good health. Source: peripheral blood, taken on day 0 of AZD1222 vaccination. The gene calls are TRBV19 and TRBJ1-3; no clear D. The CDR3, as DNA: TGTGCCAGTAGTACGATAGAGACACAGCACTCTGGAAACACCATATATTTT. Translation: CASSTIETQHSGNTIYF.